The clone carrying this T cell receptor beta chain was found many times. The sample comes from a study of T-cell reconstitution after alpha-beta-depleted transplantation in children. Library preparation (for TCRbeta) was performed with unique molecular identifiers. Via MiXCR, TCRdb re-called the PCR reads, giving one row per CDR3 protein. The table lists hundreds of thousands of distinct CDR3 sequences, roughly 11% of them singletons, with 28% in the top ten. Trimming left V 0 bases short and J 5 bases short, with 7 bases between. Germline V gives CDR1 KGHSH, CDR2 LQKENI. The CDR3 contains 13 residues.

This receptor was obtained from a child younger than two with acute myeloid leukemia, due to receive a stem cell transplant. Sample: PBMCs, taken before TCRalphabeta/CD19-depleted stem cell transplant. The chain is built from TRBV18 and TRBJ2-5; no firm D call. This chain's CDR3 is CASSPPGWETQYF. CDR3 DNA: TGTGCCAGCTCACCACCCGGTTGGGAGACCCAGTACTTC.